The next 23 T cell receptor beta chains were all read from a single sample in a study of Ad26.COV2.S vaccination and SARS-CoV-2 variants. The treatment: 19 received Ad26.COV2.S at low or high dose, single or two shots; about 5 received placebo; per-sample allocation not given. Day 63 after the first injection of vaccine or placebo was the sampling time. Clones were sequenced by immunoSEQ multiplex PCR, and TCRdb holds only the in-frame ones, with some missing. The sample contains about 350,000 clones, around nine tenths of which appear only once. Sequencing used peripheral blood, obtained in a trial of Ad26.COV2.S vaccine versus placebo. The receptors were gathered from a person aged 18-60 years who received the Ad26.COV2.S COVID-19 vaccine or a placebo.

This rearrangement joins TRBV2 to TRBJ2-1; TRBD2 matches at 10 bases. The trim removed 11 bases at V and 6 bases at J, leaving 4 bases unmatched. The CDR3 covers 12 residues. Germline CDR1 reads SNHLY; CDR2 reads FYNNEI. CDR3 in DNA: TGTGCCCCCGGGACTAGCGTCAATGAGCAGTTCTTC. It translates to CAPGTSVNEQFF.

V is TRBV18 and J is TRBJ2-5; 12 positions match TRBD2. The CDR3 loop spans 15 amino acids. Germline V gene data show CDR1 as KGHSH and CDR2 as LQKENI. V trimming: 10 bases; J trimming: 0 bases; junction bases outside the gene matches: 6. The CDR3 is CATHRLAGDQETQYF. The DNA for the CDR3 is TGTGCCACCCATCGACTAGCGGGGGACCAAGAGACCCAGTACTTC.

The chain has TRBV5-6 and TRBJ1-2; no reliable D call. Looked up from germline, CDR1 is SGHDT and CDR2 is YYEEEE. The length of the CDR3 is 14 residues. V lost 3 bases and J 4 bases, leaving 13 bases between the germline ends. DNA of the CDR3: TGTGCCAGCAGCTACGGGGAATCGAGCTATGGCTACACCTTC. Its translation is CASSYGESSYGYTF.

V gene TRBV11-1 combines with J gene TRBJ2-4; 7 bases align to TRBD1. The ends lost 6 bases at V and 4 bases at J; junction bases unmatched: 9. CDR1 is SGHAT and CDR2 is FQDESV in the germline V gene (reference sequence). CDR3 length: 15 residues. The CDR3 protein is CASRGEGAIKNIQYF. CDR3 nucleotides: TGTGCCAGCAGAGGAGAGGGGGCGATAAAAAACATTCAGTACTTC.

The CDR3 DNA sequence: TGTGCCAGCAGCTTACGACAGGGGGCGGGTGAGCAGTTCTTC. The encoded protein is CASSLRQGAGEQFF. The genes are TRBV7-3 and TRBJ2-1; TRBD1 agrees at 10 bases. The CDR3 loop spans 14 amino acids. V lost 2 bases to trimming and J lost 9 bases; unmatched junction nucleotides: 4. The germline V gene has CDR1 SGHTA and CDR2 FQGTGA.

V gene TRBV30 combines with J gene TRBJ1-4; D unclear. V lost 2 bases and J lost 0, with 10 bases in between. The germline V gene encodes CDR1 GTSNPN and CDR2 SVGIG (reference sequence). There are 15 residues in the CDR3. In DNA form, the CDR3 reads TGTGCCTGGAGTATGGGCAGTGCAACTAATGAAAAACTGTTTTTT. Its protein is CAWSMGSATNEKLFF. Full variable domain (missing parts from reference TRBV30 and TRBJ1-4): SQTIHQWPATLVQPVGSPLSLECTVEGTSNPNLYWYRQAAGRGLQLLFYSVGIGQISSEVPQNLSASRPQDRQFILSSKKLLLSDSGFYLCAWSMGSATNEKLFFGSGTQLSVL.

The chain links TRBV27 to TRBJ1-6; 7 bases fit TRBD1. The CDR3 is 17 residues long. The V segment lost 2 bases and the J segment 7 bases; nucleotides outside the gene matches: 11. In germline, CDR1 is MNHEY, CDR2 SMNVEV (reference sequence). CDR3 amino acids: CASSLTPLTGLNSPLHF. For the CDR3, the DNA is TGTGCCAGCAGTTTAACCCCCCTGACAGGGTTGAATTCACCCCTCCACTTT.

Regarding this clone: Other DNA sequences within the sample encode an identical CDR3. The genes are TRBV5-6 and TRBJ1-1; D not resolved. Germline values: CDR1 SGHDT, CDR2 YYEEEE. V lost 0 bases and J 1 base, leaving 4 bases between the germline ends. This CDR3 spans 13 amino acids. CDR3 bases: TGTGCCAGCAGCTTGGGATCGAACACTGAAGCTTTCTTT. The encoded protein is CASSLGSNTEAFF.

The DNA for the CDR3 is TGTGCCAGCAGCCCGGACCTTACGGCCTACGAGCAGTACTTC. It translates to CASSPDLTAYEQYF. The chain employs TRBV3-1 (or the pseudogene TRBV3-2) and TRBJ2-7; no clear D. This CDR3 has 14 residues. The V end lost 4 bases, the J end lost 2 bases, and 12 bases lay between the germline ends. CDR1 and CDR2 from the germline V gene are LGHDT and YNNKEL (reference sequence).

V and J are TRBV12-2 and TRBJ1-4; whether TRBD1, the table's D call, matches the DNA was not checked. TRBV12-2 is marked as a pseudogene. The CDR3 runs to 16 residues. The CDR3 DNA reads as TGTGCAAGTCGCTTACTTACAGGGGTAGCTAATGAAAAACTGTTTTTT. It translates to CASRLLTGVANEKLFF.

This rearrangement joins TRBV27 to TRBJ1-5, with D perhaps matching TRBD1 (6 bases). Germline assignment: CDR1 MNHEY and CDR2 SMNVEV (reference sequence). V lost 3 bases and J lost 5, with 11 bases in between. The CDR3 totals 14 residues. The CDR3 loop reads CASSLWGGDQPQHF. CDR3 DNA sequence: TGTGCCAGCAGTTTGTGGGGGGGCGATCAGCCCCAGCATTTT.

This sequence joins TRBV19 and TRBJ2-2; the D is unclear. The CDR3 has 13 amino acids. V lost 0 bases and J lost 6, with 5 bases in between. Looked up from germline, CDR1 is LNHDA and CDR2 is SQIVND (reference sequence). This CDR3 reads CASSIEWSGELFF. The CDR3, as DNA: TGTGCCAGTAGTATAGAATGGTCCGGGGAGCTGTTTTTT.

The CDR3 nucleotides are TGTGCTAGTGGTTTGAGCGGGCAAGAGACCCAGTACTTC. Protein product: CASGLSGQETQYF. The chain links TRBV12-5 to TRBJ2-5; D is perhaps TRBD2 (6 bases). V was cut by 2 bases and J by 2 bases, with 6 bases left in between. Germline CDR1 reads LGHNT; CDR2 reads FRNRAP. The CDR3 spans 13 residues.

The rearrangement joins TRBV20-1 to TRBJ2-3, with 8 bases fitting TRBD2. The germline V gene encodes CDR1 DFQATT and CDR2 SNEGSKA (reference sequence). This CDR3 has 15 amino acids. V lost 3 bases, J lost 4 bases, and 9 bases stayed unmatched. The CDR3 coding sequence is TGCAGTGCTAGTGTGCGGGGGGCGGTGGCAGATACGCAGTATTTT. It encodes CSASVRGAVADTQYF.

The V gene is TRBV30, the J gene TRBJ2-1; 13 bases match TRBD2. Unmatched junction bases numbered 6, after V lost 3 bases and J lost 4 bases. CDR3 size: 16 residues. The germline V gene encodes CDR1 GTSNPN and CDR2 SVGIG (reference sequence). CDR3 bases: TGTGCCTGGAGCCGACTAGCGGGGGGCCGGTACAATGAGCAGTTCTTC. It is translated as CAWSRLAGGRYNEQFF.

The V call is TRBV19, the J call TRBJ2-3, with TRBD2 as a possible D gene (5 bases). The CDR3 has 16 amino acids. V lost 5 bases, J lost 1 base, and 16 bases lay in between. In germline, CDR1 is LNHDA, CDR2 SQIVND (reference sequence). CDR3 nucleotide sequence: TGTGCCAGTAGTTCGGGGTCCTCCCCGCGCACAGATACGCAGTATTTT. Translation gives CASSSGSSPRTDTQYF. The complete variable domain, with remaining parts taken from reference TRBV19 and TRBJ2-3, reads DGGITQSPKYLFRKEGQNVTLSCEQNLNHDAMYWYRQDPGQGLRLIYYSQIVNDFQKGDIAEGYSVSREKKESFPLTVTSAQKNPTAFYLCASSSGSSPRTDTQYFGPGTRLTVL.

This clone was found many times. The chain employs TRBV4-2 and TRBJ1-5; possible D gene TRBD1, 5 bases. Germline CDR1 reads LGHNA; CDR2 reads YNFKEQ. The CDR3 is 15 amino acids. V was trimmed by 0 bases and J by 3 bases, leaving 9 bases between them. DNA of the CDR3: TGTGCCAGCAGCCAAGATCCCAGGGTCAATCAGCCCCAGCATTTT. It encodes CASSQDPRVNQPQHF.

This chain uses TRBV19 with TRBJ1-2; D not certain. Germline V CDR1 and CDR2: LNHDA, SQIVND (reference sequence). This CDR3 has 14 amino acids. Trimming pared 1 base from V and 5 bases from J, leaving 11 bases between. Written as DNA, the CDR3 is TGTGCCAGTAGTATAGTCAACGCCGGTTATGGCTACACCTTC. It is translated as CASSIVNAGYGYTF. The variable domain in full, completed from reference TRBV19 and TRBJ1-2, reads DGGITQSPKYLFRKEGQNVTLSCEQNLNHDAMYWYRQDPGQGLRLIYYSQIVNDFQKGDIAEGYSVSREKKESFPLTVTSAQKNPTAFYLCASSIVNAGYGYTFGSGTRLTVV.

This rearrangement joins TRBV5-4 to TRBJ2-3, with 13 bases lining up with TRBD2. This CDR3 is 18 amino acids long. V lost 3 bases and J lost 0; bases outside the gene matches: 7. The germline gives CDR1 SGHNT, CDR2 YYREEE (reference sequence). CDR3 in amino acids: CASSSGLAGTTSTDTQYF. The CDR3 DNA reads TGTGCCAGCAGCTCGGGACTAGCGGGGACGACCAGCACAGATACGCAGTATTTT.

This rearrangement joins TRBV25-1 to TRBJ1-6, with a tentative D call TRBD1 (5 bases). Trimming stripped 6 bases from V and 5 bases from J, with 11 bases between. Germline values: CDR1 MGHDK, CDR2 SYGVNS. The CDR3 spans 14 residues. CDR3 protein: CASSGTPDNSPLHF. The CDR3 coding sequence is TGTGCCAGCAGCGGGACGCCGGATAATTCACCCCTCCACTTT.

The chain carries TRBV4-1 and TRBJ1-5, with D unresolved. Germline values: CDR1 MGHRA, CDR2 YSYEKL. This CDR3 has 15 residues. V lost 3 bases and J 3 bases, leaving 12 bases between the germline ends. The CDR3 here is CASSHDDILNQPQHF. CDR3 nucleotide sequence: TGCGCCAGCAGCCATGACGACATACTCAATCAGCCCCAGCATTTT.

J is TRBJ2-7 and V is TRBV19, with D tentatively TRBD2 (5 bases). The CDR3 covers 15 residues. Germline assignment: CDR1 LNHDA and CDR2 SQIVND (reference sequence). Trimming cost V 1 base and J 4 bases, with 14 bases left between them. CDR3 nucleotides: TGTGCCAGTAGTATAGCCCTAGGCGGGTCATACGAGCAGTACTTC. It codes for CASSIALGGSYEQYF.

The V gene is TRBV6-2 or TRBV6-3, the J gene TRBJ2-2; 14 bases are shared with TRBD2. The CDR3 contains 19 residues. The V gene end was trimmed by 6 bases and the J gene end by 6 bases; junction bases not matched to a gene: 15. Germline V gene sequence: CDR1 MNHEY, CDR2 SVGEGT. CDR3 in DNA: TGTGCCAGCAGCTCAGCGCCCGGGACTAGCGGGGGTTTCGCCGGGGAGCTGTTTTTT. It is translated as CASSSAPGTSGGFAGELFF.